The source of this T cell receptor (beta chain) is a study of neurological immune-mediated disorders. Points from the study as a whole: Healthy controls had more TCR clonal expansion than multiple sclerosis, which showed the least, whereas HTLV-1-associated myelopathy showed the most. TCR-beta repertoires seemed private in all groups, with no expanded CDR3 amino acid sequences shared.

This clonotype was detected only a few times. The antigen remains unidentified. The unsorted libraries were generated from a total of 2 million PBMCs, which had been stored in RNAlater at -80 C. cDNA synthesis was performed by 5'RACE with 10-nucleotide random UMIs. TCRdb re-called the 5' RACE reads through MiXCR, storing one row per CDR3 protein. The repertoire holds over 35,000 distinct CDR3 sequences, with around 4.5% as singletons. The CDR3 is 14 amino acids. V shed 3 bases and J shed 8 bases, with 16 bases lying between them. The source of this sequence is a woman in her sixties or seventies with multiple sclerosis. The V call is TRBV12-3 or TRBV12-4, the J call TRBJ1-2, with a possible D match to TRBD1 (5 bases). Sequencing was done on a sample of PBMCs. CDR3 loop: CASSFHGAPRGYTF. In DNA, the CDR3 is TGTGCCAGCAGTTTTCATGGGGCTCCTCGAGGCTACACCTTC.